Listed here are 5 T cell receptor beta chains from one sample, sequenced in a study of type 1 and type 2 diabetes patients. PCR was run on genomic DNA. The TCR beta CDR3 region was amplified using 30 forward and 13 reverse primers. TCRdb itself ran the multiplex PCR reads through MiXCR, one entry per CDR3 protein. The sample comprises 250,000 to 300,000 distinct CDR3 sequences, 40% to 50% of which are singletons, and roughly 15% rests with the top ten. Sequencing input: peripheral blood mononuclear cells (PBMCs). The receptors were gathered from a man aged 18 to 35 with type 2 diabetes.

The rearrangement joins TRBV12-3 or TRBV12-4 to TRBJ1-2; TRBD1 matches 10 bases. The V segment lost 3 bases and the J segment 4 bases; nucleotides outside the gene matches: 5. The length of the CDR3 is 15 residues. DNA of the CDR3: TGTGCCAGCAGTTTGACAGGGGGCGAAGGCTATGGCTACACCTTC. This encodes CASSLTGGEGYGYTF.

The gene calls are TRBV2 and TRBJ1-2, with D unclear. Germline V CDR1 and CDR2: SNHLY, FYNNEI. The CDR3 is 12 amino acids. Trimming stripped 6 bases from V and 5 bases from J, with 10 bases between. CDR3 residues: CASREGGYGYTF. DNA for the CDR3: TGTGCCAGCAGAGAGGGCGGGTATGGCTACACCTTC.

This chain uses TRBV2 with TRBJ1-5, with TRBD1 matching 9 bases. Germline CDR1 and CDR2: SNHLY and FYNNEI. CDR3 length: 13 residues. J lost 6 bases, V lost 6 bases, and 3 bases had no gene match. The DNA for the CDR3 is TGTGCCAGCAGGGGACAGGGTATTCAGCCCCAGCATTTT. Translated: CASRGQGIQPQHF.

This clonotype was picked up a small number of times. The J gene is TRBJ1-3, the V gene TRBV7-8; D is unclear. CDR1 SGHVS and CDR2 FQNEAQ come from the germline V gene. Trimming removed 0 bases at V and 4 bases at J, with 16 bases between. CDR3 length: 17 amino acids. Here the CDR3 DNA reads TGTGCCAGCAGCTTAGCGCCGACCGATCCCGTGGGAAACACCATATATTTT. It translates to CASSLAPTDPVGNTIYF. Full variable domain (remainder filled in from reference TRBV7-8 and TRBJ1-3): GAGVSQSPRYKVAKRGQDVALRCDPISGHVSLFWYQQALGQGPEFLTYFQNEAQLDKSGLPSDRFFAERPEGSVSTLKIQRTQQEDSAVYLCASSLAPTDPVGNTIYFGEGSWLTVV.

This clonotype appeared many times. This chain links TRBV2 with TRBJ1-2; D not resolved. V lost 5 bases and J 2 bases, leaving 12 bases between the germline ends. CDR1 is SNHLY and CDR2 is FYNNEI in the germline V gene. CDR3 length: 14 amino acids. The chain's CDR3 is CASSLGRNNYGYTF. The CDR3 DNA follows: TGTGCCAGCAGTCTCGGACGGAACAACTATGGCTACACCTTC.